Listed below are T cell receptor beta chains from one sample, sequenced in a study of T-cell reconstitution after alpha-beta-depleted transplantation in children. TCRdb analysed the PCR reads with MiXCR anew, one entry per CDR3 protein. This table has approximately 99,000 distinct CDR3 sequences, around 6.4% appearing once. This sample comprised PBMCs, mostly from graft donor cells, obtained 360 days after TCRalphabeta/CD19-depleted stem cell transplant. These receptors originate from a male patient aged 2-9 years who had a stem cell transplant for acute lymphoblastic leukemia, so the T cells may come from the graft donor. CDR3s include the opening cysteine and the closing phenylalanine or tryptophan. D genes are given only for firm matches. Some rows mark clone size as missing; the rest say once, few, many or name a class of expanded clone.

d_gene | j_gene | abundance | v_gene | CDR3nt | CDR3aa
. | TRBJ2-7 | many | TRBV5-1 | TGCGCCAGCACCATAGGATACGAGCAGTACTTC | CASTIGYEQYF
TRBD2 | TRBJ2-1 | . | TRBV6-2/TRBV6-3 | TGTGCCAGCAGTCGGGGGCTAGCGGGGGCCTTTAAAGGCTACAATGAGCAGTTCTTC | CASSRGLAGAFKGYNEQFF
TRBD1 | TRBJ2-2 | . | TRBV7-9 | TGTGCCAGCAGGGCCGGGACAGGGGTAGCGGACACCGGGGAGCTGTTTTTT | CASRAGTGVADTGELFF
TRBD1 | TRBJ2-5 | . | TRBV20-1 | TGCACAACGCCGGGACAGGAGTTGTGGGAGACCCAGTACTTC | CTTPGQELWETQYF
. | TRBJ2-2 | many | TRBV21-1 | TGTGCCAGCAGCAAAGCGGCCTACACCGGGGAGCTGTTTTTT | CASSKAAYTGELFF
. | TRBJ2-3 | many | TRBV12-3/TRBV12-4 | TGTGCCAGCAGTGCGGACCGAAGAACCACAGATACGCAGTATTTT | CASSADRRTTDTQYF
. | TRBJ1-5 | many | TRBV28 | TGTGCCAGCAGCCATTATAGGGGAAAGGGAAGCAATCAGCCCCAGCATTTT | CASSHYRGKGSNQPQHF
. | TRBJ1-5 | many | TRBV24-1 | TGTGCCACCAGTGATTTTGCATTTCAGCCCCAGCATTTT | CATSDFAFQPQHF
TRBD1 | TRBJ2-2 | many | TRBV2 | TGTGCCAGCAGTGGGACAGGGGACACCGGGGAGCTGTTTTTT | CASSGTGDTGELFF
TRBD2 | TRBJ2-7 | . | TRBV2 | TGTGCCAGCTGTTCCCCCCGGGAGGGCCGCGAGCAGTACTTC | CASCSPREGREQYF
. | TRBJ2-7 | few | TRBV14 | TGTGCCAGCAGCACGGCACTTTACGAGCAGTACTTC | CASSTALYEQYF
. | TRBJ2-1 | many | TRBV7-9 | TGTGCCAGCAGCTTAAAGGAGTGGGGGAGCTCCTACAATGAGCAGTTCTTC | CASSLKEWGSSYNEQFF
. | TRBJ2-7 | many | TRBV6-5 | TGTGCCAGCAGTTATTACCACGAGCAGTACTTC | CASSYYHEQYF
. | TRBJ2-5 | many | TRBV2 | TGTGCCAGCGTGGGACGGAGGCAAGAGACCCAGTACTTC | CASVGRRQETQYF
TRBD1 | TRBJ1-5 | many | TRBV7-9 | TGTGCCAGCAGCTTTTCCGGGACAGAGAGAAATCAGCCCCAGCATTTT | CASSFSGTERNQPQHF
TRBD1 | TRBJ1-1 | few | TRBV28 | TGTGCCAGCAGTTTTGTACCAGGGGGGACTGAAGCTTTCTTT | CASSFVPGGTEAFF
. | TRBJ2-3 | many | TRBV9 | TGTGCCACCTCCCCCGGTTTAGCGTCGACAGATACGCAGTATTTT | CATSPGLASTDTQYF
. | TRBJ1-6 | many | TRBV6-4 | TGTGCCAGCAGTGACTATTGGGGAGCACCCCTCCACTTT | CASSDYWGAPLHF
. | TRBJ2-2 | many | TRBV2 | TGTGCCAGCAACGAGGGGCCCGGGGAGCTGTTTTTT | CASNEGPGELFF
TRBD2 | TRBJ2-7 | . | TRBV5-1 | TGCGCCAGCAGCTTGGGGGCGGGAGGCCACGAGCAGTACTTC | CASSLGAGGHEQYF